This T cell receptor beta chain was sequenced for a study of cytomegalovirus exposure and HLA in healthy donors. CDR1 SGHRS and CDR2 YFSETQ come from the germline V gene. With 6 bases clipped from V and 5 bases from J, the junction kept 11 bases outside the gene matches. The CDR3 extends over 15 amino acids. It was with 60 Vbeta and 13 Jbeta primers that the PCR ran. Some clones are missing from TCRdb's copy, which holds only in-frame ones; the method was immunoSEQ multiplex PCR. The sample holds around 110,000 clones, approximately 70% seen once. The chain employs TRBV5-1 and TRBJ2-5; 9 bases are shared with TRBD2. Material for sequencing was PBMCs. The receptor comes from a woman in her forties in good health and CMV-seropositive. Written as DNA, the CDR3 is TGCGCCAGCACCCTGGGGGTAGCGGGAGTCGAGACCCAGTACTTC. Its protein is CASTLGVAGVETQYF.